This is a list of T cell receptor beta chains from one sample in a study of blood T cells in healthy people across ages. From the 5' RACE reads, TCRdb called clonotypes with MiXCR, one entry per CDR3 protein. Among some 890,000 distinct CDR3 sequences listed, 25% to 35% were seen once. These data also formed part of another study, on T cells of mothers and their children.

Sequenced material: blood. These receptors were collected from a woman aged 40 to 50 in good health. The CDR3 runs from the conserved cysteine through the conserved F or W. D genes are given only for firm matches. Rows give clone size only sometimes, using once, few, many, or a class for an expanded clone.

cdr3_nt cdr3_aa v_call clone_size d_call j_call
TGTGCCAGCAGCTTAGGTCCTAGCGGGAAGGGGGTATCCTACGAGCAGTACTTC CASSLGPSGKGVSYEQYF TRBV7-2 few TRBD2 TRBJ2-7
TGTGCCAGCAGTTTATCCCCCCCCAGCTCCTACGAGCAGTACTTC CASSLSPPSSYEQYF TRBV27 many . TRBJ2-7
TGTGCCAGCAGCAGCACACAAGGGCACACTGAAGCTTTCTTT CASSSTQGHTEAFF TRBV12-3/TRBV12-4 . . TRBJ1-1
TGCGCCAGCAGCTTGGCCGGAAGCAGGGGAGAGACCCAGTACTTC CASSLAGSRGETQYF TRBV5-1 many . TRBJ2-5
TGTGCCAGCAGTTTAGGAGGGGGGCGTTACACCGGGGAGCTGTTTTTT CASSLGGGRYTGELFF TRBV12-3/TRBV12-4 few . TRBJ2-2
TGTGCCACCAGCAGGGTGCCGGGGACGGCGAACACTGAAGCTTTCTTT CATSRVPGTANTEAFF TRBV15 . . TRBJ1-1
TGCGCCAGCAGCCGGGACAGTTCCAATCAGCCCAAGCATTTT CASSRDSSNQPKHF TRBV5-1 once TRBD1 TRBJ1-5
TGTGCCAGCAGCTTAGAAGGGAGGGTACGGCAAGAGACCCAGTACTTC CASSLEGRVRQETQYF TRBV7-2 . TRBD2 TRBJ2-5
TGTGCCACCAGCAATTGGACAGGGAGGAGTGAAAAACTGTTTTTT CATSNWTGRSEKLFF TRBV15 few TRBD1 TRBJ1-4
TGTGCCAGCAGCTTGAGGGGGACAGGGATGGATACGCAGTATTTT CASSLRGTGMDTQYF TRBV7-9 . TRBD1 TRBJ2-3
TGCGCCAGCAGCCCGGGACATTTAAATGAAAAACTGTTTTTT CASSPGHLNEKLFF TRBV4-1 few . TRBJ1-4
TGTGCCTGGAGTGTACTTGGGGATACTAACTATGGCTACACCTTC CAWSVLGDTNYGYTF TRBV30 few . TRBJ1-2
TGTGCCATCAGCCAGGACAGGGGCAGCAATCAGCCCCAGCATTTT CAISQDRGSNQPQHF TRBV10-3 many TRBD1 TRBJ1-5
TGTGCCAGCAGCCCCGACAGCCAGCGGGGCTCCTACGAGCAGTACTTC CASSPDSQRGSYEQYF TRBV4-2 many TRBD2 TRBJ2-7
TGTGCCAGCTCACTATCTCGCTGGGTTATGGGGGATTCGAGTGAGCAGTACTTC CASSLSRWVMGDSSEQYF TRBV18 . . TRBJ2-7
TGTGCCAGCACCGCGTGGGGGGGCGGTCTGACCAATGAGCAGTTCTTC CASTAWGGGLTNEQFF TRBV7-9 many . TRBJ2-1
TGTGCCAGTAGTGCAATGGGACAGATGAACACTGAAGCTTTCTTT CASSAMGQMNTEAFF TRBV19 . TRBD1 TRBJ1-1
TGTGCCAGCAGTTTTGGGGGGTCTAGCTCCTACAACGAGCAGTTCTTC CASSFGGSSSYNEQFF TRBV27 few . TRBJ2-1
TGTGCCAGCAGACCTATGGTCTATGGCTACACCTTC CASRPMVYGYTF TRBV28 . . TRBJ1-2
TGTGCCAGCAGCAGTTATAGCGGGGGGGTCGAGACCCAGTACTTC CASSSYSGGVETQYF TRBV7-2 . TRBD2 TRBJ2-5
TGCAGTGCTAAAACCGGTCCGAACACTGAAGCTTTCTTT CSAKTGPNTEAFF TRBV20-1 . . TRBJ1-1
TGTGCTAGTGGTTTATCGGGGGGCACTGAAGCTTTCTTT CASGLSGGTEAFF TRBV12-5 . . TRBJ1-1
TGTGCCAGCTCTCCGGGAAACGTCAGGGGTAGCTACGAGCAGTACTTC CASSPGNVRGSYEQYF TRBV18 . . TRBJ2-7
TGTGCCAGCAGCCAATTTAAGAGTACGCAGTATTTT CASSQFKSTQYF TRBV7-2 . . TRBJ2-3
. CSATPGLLTRNYGCTF TRBV20-1 . . TRBJ1-2
TGTGCCAGCAGTTTCGGGGATAGGGAGACCCAGTACTTC CASSFGDRETQYF TRBV28 . . TRBJ2-5
TGCAGTGCTAGCCAGGGGCAGGATGGCTACACCTTC CSASQGQDGYTF TRBV20-1 . . TRBJ1-2